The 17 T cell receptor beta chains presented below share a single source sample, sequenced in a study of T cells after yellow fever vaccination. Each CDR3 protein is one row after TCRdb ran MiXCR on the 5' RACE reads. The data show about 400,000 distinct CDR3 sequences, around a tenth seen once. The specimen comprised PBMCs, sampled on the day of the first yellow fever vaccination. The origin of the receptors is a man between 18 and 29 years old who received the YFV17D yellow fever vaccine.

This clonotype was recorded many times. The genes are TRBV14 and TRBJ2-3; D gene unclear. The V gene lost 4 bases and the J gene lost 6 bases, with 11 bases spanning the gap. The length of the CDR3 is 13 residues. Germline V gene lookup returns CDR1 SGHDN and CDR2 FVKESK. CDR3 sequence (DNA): TGTGCCAGCAGCCCTTCGTACCGGGATACGCAGTATTTT. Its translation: CASSPSYRDTQYF.

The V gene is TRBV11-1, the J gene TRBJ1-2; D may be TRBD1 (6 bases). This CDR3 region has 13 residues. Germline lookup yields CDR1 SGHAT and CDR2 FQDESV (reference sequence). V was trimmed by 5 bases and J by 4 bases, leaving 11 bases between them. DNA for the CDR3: TGTGCCAGCAGCCAGGGGAACGGCTATGGCTACACCTTC. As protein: CASSQGNGYGYTF.

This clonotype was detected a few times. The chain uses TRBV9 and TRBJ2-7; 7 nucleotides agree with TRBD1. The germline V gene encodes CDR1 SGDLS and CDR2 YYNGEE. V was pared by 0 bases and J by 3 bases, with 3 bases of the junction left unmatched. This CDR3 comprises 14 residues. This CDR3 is CASSVGPGGYEQYF. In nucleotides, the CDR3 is TGTGCCAGCAGCGTAGGTCCAGGGGGCTACGAGCAGTACTTC.

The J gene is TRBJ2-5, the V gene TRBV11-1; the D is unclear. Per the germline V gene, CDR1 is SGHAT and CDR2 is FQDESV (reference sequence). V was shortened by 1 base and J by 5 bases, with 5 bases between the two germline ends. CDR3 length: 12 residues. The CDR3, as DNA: TGTGCCAGCAGCTTAGATTTGGAGACCCAGTACTTC. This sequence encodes CASSLDLETQYF.

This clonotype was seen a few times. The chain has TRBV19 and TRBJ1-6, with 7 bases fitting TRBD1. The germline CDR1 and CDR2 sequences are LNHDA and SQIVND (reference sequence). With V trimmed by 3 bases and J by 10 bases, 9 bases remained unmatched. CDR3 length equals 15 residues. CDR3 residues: CASSMTGLYGSPLHF. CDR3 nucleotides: TGTGCCAGTAGTATGACAGGGTTATACGGGTCACCCCTCCACTTT.

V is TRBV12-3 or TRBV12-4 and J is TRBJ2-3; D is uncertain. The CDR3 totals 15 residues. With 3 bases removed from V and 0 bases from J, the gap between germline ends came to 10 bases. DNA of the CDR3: TGTGCCAGCAGTTTTCTGGCGCGAAGCACAGATACGCAGTATTTT. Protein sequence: CASSFLARSTDTQYF.

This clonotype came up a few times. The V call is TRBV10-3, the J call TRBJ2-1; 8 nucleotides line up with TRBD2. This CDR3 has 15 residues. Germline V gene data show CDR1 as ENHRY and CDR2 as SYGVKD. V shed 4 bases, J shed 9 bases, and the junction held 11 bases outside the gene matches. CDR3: CAISVTRSGGGEQFF. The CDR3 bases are TGTGCCATCAGTGTTACCCGGAGCGGGGGTGGTGAGCAGTTCTTC.

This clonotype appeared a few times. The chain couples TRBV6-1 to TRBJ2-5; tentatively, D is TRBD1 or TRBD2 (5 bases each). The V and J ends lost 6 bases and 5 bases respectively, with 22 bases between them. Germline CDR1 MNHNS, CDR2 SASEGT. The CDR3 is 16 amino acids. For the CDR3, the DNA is TGTGCCAGCAGCCAACTGGGGGAAATGGGCCTGGAGACCCAGTACTTC. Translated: CASSQLGEMGLETQYF.

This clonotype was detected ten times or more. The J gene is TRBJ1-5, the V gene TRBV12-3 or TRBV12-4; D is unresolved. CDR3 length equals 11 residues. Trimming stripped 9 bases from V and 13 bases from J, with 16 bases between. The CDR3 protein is CASSLGYRQHF. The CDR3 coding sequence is TGTGCCAGTTCCCTGGGCTACAGACAGCATTTT.

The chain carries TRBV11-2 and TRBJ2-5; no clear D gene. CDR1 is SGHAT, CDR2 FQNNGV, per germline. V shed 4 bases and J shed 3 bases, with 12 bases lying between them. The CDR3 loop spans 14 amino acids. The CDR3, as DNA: TGTGCCAGCAGCTCAGAGGCGGATAAAGAGACCCAGTACTTC. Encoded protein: CASSSEADKETQYF. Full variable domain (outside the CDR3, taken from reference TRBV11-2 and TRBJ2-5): EAGVAQSPRYKIIEKRQSVAFWCNPISGHATLYWYQQILGQGPKLLIQFQNNGVVDDSQLPKDRFSAERLKGVDSTLKIQPAKLEDSAVYLCASSSEADKETQYFGPGTRLLVL.

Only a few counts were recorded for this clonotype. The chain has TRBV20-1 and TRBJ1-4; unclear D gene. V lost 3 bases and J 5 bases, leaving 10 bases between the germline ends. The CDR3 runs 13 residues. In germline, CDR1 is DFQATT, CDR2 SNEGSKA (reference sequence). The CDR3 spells CSARTGGNEKLFF. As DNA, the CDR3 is TGCAGTGCTAGGACCGGCGGCAATGAAAAACTGTTTTTT.

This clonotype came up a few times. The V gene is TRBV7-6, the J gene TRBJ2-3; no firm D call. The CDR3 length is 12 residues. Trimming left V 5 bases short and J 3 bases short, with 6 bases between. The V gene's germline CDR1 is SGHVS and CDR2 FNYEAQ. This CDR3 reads CASSHATDTQYF. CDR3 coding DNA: TGTGCCAGCAGCCACGCTACAGATACGCAGTATTTT.

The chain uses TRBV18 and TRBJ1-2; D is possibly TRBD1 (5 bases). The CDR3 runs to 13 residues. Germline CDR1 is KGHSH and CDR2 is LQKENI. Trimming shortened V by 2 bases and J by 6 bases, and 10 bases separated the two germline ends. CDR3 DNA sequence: TGTGCCAGCTCACCAATAGCAGGGAATGGCTACACCTTC. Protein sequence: CASSPIAGNGYTF. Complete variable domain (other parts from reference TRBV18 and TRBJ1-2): NAGVMQNPRHLVRRRGQEARLRCSPMKGHSHVYWYRQLPEEGLKFMVYLQKENIIDESGMPKERFSAEFPKEGPSILRIQQVVRGDSAAYFCASSPIAGNGYTFGSGTRLTVV.

The CDR3 DNA sequence: TGTGCCAGCAGTTACTCGAAGGCGTTTTACTACGAGCAGTACTTC. Translation gives CASSYSKAFYYEQYF. The chain uses TRBV6-5 and TRBJ2-7, with D uncertain. The germline gives CDR1 MNHEY, CDR2 SVGAGI. V lost 0 bases and J lost 3, with 12 bases in between. The CDR3 covers 15 residues.

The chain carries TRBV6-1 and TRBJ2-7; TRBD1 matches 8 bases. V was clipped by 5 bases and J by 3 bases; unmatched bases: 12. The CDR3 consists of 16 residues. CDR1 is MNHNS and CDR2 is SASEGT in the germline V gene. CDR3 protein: CASSRGAGTGFYEQYV. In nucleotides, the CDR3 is TGTGCCAGCAGTAGGGGAGCCGGGACAGGATTCTACGAGCAGTACGTC.

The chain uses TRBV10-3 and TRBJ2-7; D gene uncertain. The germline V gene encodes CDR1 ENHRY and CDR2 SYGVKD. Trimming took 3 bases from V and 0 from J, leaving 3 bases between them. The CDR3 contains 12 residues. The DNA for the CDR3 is TGTGCCATCAGTGAAGGCTCCTACGAGCAGTACGTC. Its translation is CAISEGSYEQYV.

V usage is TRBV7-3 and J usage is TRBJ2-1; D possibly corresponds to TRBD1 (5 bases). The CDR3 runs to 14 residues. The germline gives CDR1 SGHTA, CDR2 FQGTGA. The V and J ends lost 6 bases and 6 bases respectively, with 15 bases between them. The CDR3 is CASRQTGSSNEQFF. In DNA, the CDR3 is TGTGCCAGCAGACAAACAGGCAGTAGCAATGAGCAGTTCTTC. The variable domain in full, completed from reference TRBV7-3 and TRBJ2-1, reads GAGVSQTPSNKVTEKGKYVELRCDPISGHTALYWYRQSLGQGPEFLIYFQGTGAADDSGLPNDRFFAVRPEGSVSTLKIQRTERGDSAVYLCASRQTGSSNEQFFGPGTRLTVL.